This T cell receptor (beta chain) was documented in a study of T cell responses to AZD1222 COVID-19 vaccine listed by TCRdb under 2021. Some background on the complete study: AZD1222 recipients with second doses at about 4 weeks or about 12 weeks were pooled, because spike-specific TCR depth and breadth did not differ between schedules. A total of 233 trial participants underwent TCR sequencing, of whom 207 received two doses of AZD1222 and approximately 25 received two doses of the MenACWY control vaccine. Trial participants were enrolled into age subgroups of 18-55, 56-69 and 70-plus years, which contained about 150, 27 and 61 TCR-sequenced participants, respectively. Paper-wide results and their limitations: A significant rise in spike-specific TCR breadth and depth was observed after two AZD1222 doses relative to day 0 and relative to MenACWY recipients. Nearly half of unique spike-specific TCRs reportedly recognized epitopes outside regions mutated in the B.1.351 and B.1.1.7 variants. The 56-69-year group was small, and its depth increase did not reach significance, likely because of low power. Because no samples from the day 14 peak response were available, repertoires could be characterized only after the peak T cell response. Participants were mostly white British, with more females than males. The authors suggested clonal diversity may have been underestimated. Vaccine-associated CD4 TCRs spanned the whole spike protein, with dominant responses in regions 160-218 and 743-854. Conclusions about previously exposed vaccinees are limited, since just five to seven AZD1222 recipients were seropositive for SARS-CoV-2 at baseline.

This clone was detected a few times. Its antigen is still unknown. No base qualities exist here, and no much larger clone lies one base off it. The time point tag for this specimen amounts to: baseline before first vaccination. The vaccinee samples were drawn from two UK trials, COV001 and COV002, one of which was a single-blind randomized controlled phase 2/3 trial testing AZD1222 (ChAdOx1 nCoV-19) in healthy adults. For TCRbeta chain sequencing, PBMC samples were collected from trial participants at day 0 and at day 28 after the second dose. The CDR3 regions of human TCRbeta chains were subjected to immunosequencing. The study's processing was this. TCRs in the repertoires were matched against a reference library of SARS-CoV-2-specific TCRs that had been generated with the MIRA antigen-specificity platform. Breadth was defined as the fraction of unique TCRs that were SARS-CoV-2-associated, and depth was defined as the fraction of total T cells that were SARS-CoV-2-associated. Each spike-specific TCR was assigned to its reactive spike region and to a CD4 or CD8 class using the MIRA data. Log10-transformed breadth and depth values were compared by one-way ANOVA with Sidak's multiple comparisons tests. TCRdb took over this immuneACCESS table, retaining in-frame rearrangements with V and J assigned. Such tables are incomplete; in checked studies, under half of the missing clones stem from an unresolved V gene, and the remainder is unexplained. The V and J calls and clone size come from that table; D and trimming were worked out from the DNA. The sample table records about 140,000 clones; 85% to 95% of these occur just once. The ten biggest clones cover under 2.5% of the sample.

V loses 5 bases of germline sequence and J loses 3 bases, and the interval between the two ends is 14 bases. The CDR3 starts with the cysteine, ends with the phenylalanine, and has 14 residues. Only the CDR3 region is kept as DNA, spanning 42 bases read in frame from base 1. The germline V gene sets CDR1 to SGHTA and CDR2 to FQGNSA. Specimen: peripheral blood, collected on day 0 of AZD1222 vaccination. The clonotype comes from an adult in good health. The V gene is TRBV7-2 and the J gene is TRBJ2-7, with the D gene tentatively TRBD1 or TRBD2, based on 5 matching bases in each. The sequenced DNA is TGTGCCAGCAGCGAGGGGCGCGTCAACTACGAGCAGTACTTC. Translated, this is CASSEGRVNYEQYF.